Described below is a single T cell receptor beta chain sequence and its context. This record belongs to a study of blood T cell repertoires in COVID-19. CDR1 is ENHRY and CDR2 is SYGVKD in the germline V gene. V gave up 5 bases and J gave up 4 bases, with 23 bases separating them. The CDR3 spans 17 residues. The data were produced by immunoSEQ multiplex PCR, yet TCRdb's version contains in-frame clones alone and is incomplete. The sample includes 55,000 to 65,000 clones, roughly 80% seen only once; the top ten take approximately 3%. The sample was peripheral blood. The source of this sequence is a man aged 60 to 69 with acute or convalescent COVID-19. The chain uses TRBV10-3 and TRBJ1-2; D is possibly TRBD1 (6 bases). The CDR3 spells CAISPRKTGTNFYGYTF. The CDR3 bases are TGTGCCATCAGTCCAAGAAAGACAGGAACCAACTTCTATGGCTACACCTTC.